This T cell receptor beta chain was sequenced during a study of blood T cells in healthy people across ages. Notes on the study in general: Per million T cells, the diversity of TCR beta decreased roughly linearly as age advanced.

With respect to this clonotype: Its antigen is not identified.

This CDR3 has 16 residues. The ends lost 1 base at V and 1 base at J; junction bases unmatched: 3. Germline V lookup: CDR1 MNHEY, CDR2 SMNVEV (reference sequence). For the second PCR, which ran for about 7 to 11 cycles, a sample-barcoded 5' primer and a J-beta primer mix were used. TCRdb used MiXCR to reprocess the 5' RACE reads, holding one entry per CDR3 protein. This sample has about 640,000 distinct CDR3 sequences, with roughly three fifths found just once. This chain uses TRBV27 with TRBJ2-7, with 11 bases identical to TRBD2. The TCR sequence derives from a man aged 60 to 75 in good health. Sequencing input: blood. The CDR3 nucleotides are TGTGCCAGCAGTTTATTAGGGACTAGCGGATCCTACGAGCAGTACTTC. This gives the protein CASSLLGTSGSYEQYF.